This T cell receptor (beta chain) was profiled in a study of blood T cell repertoires in COVID-19. Looking at the study overall: The analysed material was cDNA or gDNA that came from T cells, B-cell-depleted T cells, or PBMCs.

The CDR3 runs 16 residues. In the source study's methods: Using reference gene primer amplification, nucleated cell counts were estimated. Some clones are missing from TCRdb's copy, which holds only in-frame ones; the method was immunoSEQ multiplex PCR. V and J calls and clone size are as listed in that table; D and trimming were resolved from the DNA. The sample has nearly 80,000 clones, roughly 90% seen once; the top ten hold roughly 0.8%. This receptor was obtained from a woman older than 75 with acute or convalescent COVID-19. The sequencing sample was made of peripheral blood. The rearrangement joins TRBV12-2 to TRBJ2-7; the table's D gene call, TRBD2, was not cross checked with the DNA. TRBV12-2 is a known pseudogene. The CDR3 here is CASRLALAEREEEQYF. The DNA for the CDR3 is TGTGCAAGTCGCTTGGCCCTAGCGGAACGGGAAGAAGAGCAGTACTTC.